The entry that follows covers one TCR beta chain sequence. Seattle cases were enrolled at active infection and followed longitudinally. Trimming cost V 5 bases and J 4 bases; bases outside gene matches: 8. Germline lookup yields CDR1 LGHDT and CDR2 YNNKEL (reference sequence). This CDR3 spans 15 amino acids. The sample belongs to a study of blood T cell repertoires in COVID-19. Turning to the study itself: Some COVID-19 samples were acute and others convalescent; all came from the United States, Italy and Spain.

Per the original data handling: Using reference gene primer amplification, nucleated cell counts were estimated. TCRdb keeps only in-frame clones here, not all; method: immunoSEQ multiplex PCR. That table supplies the V and J calls and clone size; D and trimming were determined from the DNA. This table holds under 150,000 clones, around 85% found once. Sequenced input: peripheral blood. The receptor comes from a woman aged 60-75 years with COVID-19, enrolled during active disease. V usage is TRBV3-1 (or the pseudogene TRBV3-2) and J usage is TRBJ1-5, with 7 bases identical to TRBD1. The CDR3 region has the DNA TGTGCCAGCAGCTACGGGGACAGTCGAAATCAGCCCCAGCATTTT. Amino acids: CASSYGDSRNQPQHF.